Listed below are T cell receptor beta chains from one sample, sequenced in a study of T-cell memory formation after mild COVID-19. TCRdb redid the calling of the 5' RACE reads with MiXCR, one entry per CDR3 protein. The profile shows some 300,000 distinct CDR3 sequences, 20% to 25% of them singletons. The sequenced sample was PBMCs or a T cell subset sorted from them (not recorded which). The receptors were sampled from a man aged 18 to 29 who had mild COVID-19 (a few samples of this study predate the infection). Cell type and time point are not known. CDR3s include the opening cysteine and the closing phenylalanine or tryptophan. The D gene is left open where the match is weak. The size entry is marked missing in some rows and otherwise reads once, few, many or a size class.

TRBJ2-3 TRBV19 TRBD2 few CASSSSSGGTDTQYF TGTGCCAGTAGCAGCTCTAGCGGGGGCACAGATACGCAGTATTTT
TRBJ2-6 TRBV6-5 TRBD2 few CASSYWGGSSGANVLTF TGTGCCAGCAGTTACTGGGGGGGGAGCTCTGGGGCCAACGTCCTGACTTTC
TRBJ2-4 TRBV12-3/TRBV12-4 TRBD1 few CASRDRGWAKNIQYF TGTGCCAGCAGGGACAGGGGCTGGGCCAAAAACATTCAGTACTTC
TRBJ2-7 TRBV5-6 - few CASSFGTDYEQYF TGTGCCAGCAGCTTCGGGACGGATTACGAGCAGTACTTC
TRBJ1-3 TRBV14 TRBD1 many CASTHTGVGNTIYF TGTGCCAGCACCCACACAGGGGTCGGAAACACCATATATTTT
TRBJ2-2 TRBV18 - - CASPSGTGNTGELFF TGTGCCAGCCCCAGCGGGACAGGGAACACCGGGGAGCTGTTTTTT
TRBJ2-3 TRBV4-3 - - CASSQQLRVTDTQYF TGCGCCAGCAGCCAACAACTACGAGTCACAGATACGCAGTATTTT
TRBJ2-1 TRBV9 - once CASSVGQSYNEQFF TGTGCCAGCAGCGTAGGGCAGTCCTACAATGAGCAGTTCTTC
TRBJ2-5 TRBV23-1 - - CASSQSDGETQYF TGCGCCAGCAGTCAATCGGACGGAGAGACCCAGTACTTC
TRBJ2-5 TRBV3-1 - few CASSQDSAGQREETQYF TGTGCCAGCAGCCAAGATTCTGCGGGACAGCGGGAAGAGACCCAGTACTTC
TRBJ2-2 TRBV5-1 TRBD1 few CASSFYGTGLSGELFF TGCGCCAGCAGCTTTTACGGGACAGGGCTTTCCGGGGAGCTGTTTTTT
TRBJ2-3 TRBV7-2 - - CASSLSVAGSDTQYF TGTGCCAGCAGCTTATCCGTGGCGGGGTCAGATACGCAGTATTTT
TRBJ1-6 TRBV6-5 TRBD1 few CASSYAGTGDSPLHF TGTGCCAGCAGTTACGCCGGGACAGGGGATTCACCCCTCCACTTT
TRBJ1-6 TRBV20-1 TRBD1 - CSARGSDRGYPYALHF TGCAGTGCTAGAGGGTCTGACAGGGGGTACCCCTACGCCCTCCACTTT
TRBJ1-1 TRBV7-2 - - CASRHGPNTEAFF TGTGCCAGCAGACACGGTCCGAACACTGAAGCTTTCTTT
TRBJ2-3 TRBV29-1 - few CSGSKRTALFSTDTQYF TGCAGCGGGTCCAAGAGGACAGCTTTATTTAGCACAGATACGCAGTATTTT
TRBJ2-7 TRBV6-6 - many CASSSGRGRSIEQYF TGTGCCAGCAGTTCGGGCCGAGGACGGTCTATCGAGCAGTACTTC
TRBJ2-2 TRBV7-4 - - CASTTPRELFF TGTGCCAGCACAACTCCCAGGGAGCTGTTTTTT
TRBJ2-7 TRBV9 TRBD2 - CASSVGPTSGGEQYF TGTGCCAGCAGCGTAGGCCCTACTAGCGGGGGTGAGCAGTACTTC
TRBJ2-1 TRBV25-1 TRBD2 - CASSDRLAGFPFF TGTGCCAGCAGTGATAGACTAGCGGGGTTTCCGTTCTTC
TRBJ1-6 TRBV7-2 TRBD1 - CASSLAGTGAVPLHF TGTGCCAGCAGCTTAGCTGGGACAGGAGCCGTCCCCCTCCACTTT
TRBJ1-5 TRBV6-5 - - CASRIGQLSNQPQHF TGTGCCAGCAGGATAGGACAACTTAGCAATCAGCCCCAGCATTTT
TRBJ1-5 TRBV4-1 - - CASSQVGYRNNQPQHF TGCGCCAGCAGCCAAGTTGGTTACCGCAACAATCAGCCCCAGCATTTT
TRBJ2-3 TRBV6-6 TRBD1 - CASSYPGGGEDTQYF TGTGCCAGCAGTTACCCAGGGGGTGGGGAAGATACGCAGTATTTT
TRBJ1-1 TRBV20-1 - few CSARDSLARWNTEAFF TGCAGTGCTAGAGATAGTTTGGCCCGATGGAACACTGAAGCTTTCTTT
TRBJ1-1 TRBV6-2/TRBV6-3 - few CASSYMRNTEAFF TGTGCCAGCAGTTACATGAGAAACACTGAAGCTTTCTTT
TRBJ1-4 TRBV7-8 - few CASSPLPNEKLFF TGTGCCAGCAGCCCCCTGCCCAATGAAAAACTGTTTTTT
TRBJ1-2 TRBV5-1 - - CASSLEGERGYTF TGCGCCAGCAGCTTGGAAGGGGAGAGAGGCTACACCTTC
TRBJ2-5 TRBV7-2 - few CASSARPQETQYF TGTGCCAGCAGCGCCAGGCCTCAAGAGACCCAGTACTTC
TRBJ2-3 TRBV2 TRBD2 - CASGRSGGAVTDTQYF TGTGCCAGCGGTCGCAGCGGGGGGGCCGTTACAGATACGCAGTATTTT
TRBJ2-3 TRBV11-2 - - CASSPVREGTQYF TGTGCCAGCAGCCCGGTCCGAGAGGGTACGCAGTATTTT
TRBJ2-3 TRBV20-1 TRBD2 - CSAPTSPTDTQYF TGCAGTGCTCCGACTAGCCCCACAGATACGCAGTATTTT
TRBJ2-6 TRBV7-2 - many CASSLDFSGANVLTF TGTGCCAGCAGCTTAGACTTTTCAGGGGCCAACGTCCTGACTTTC
TRBJ2-1 TRBV4-1 - few CASKRVGYNEQFF TGCGCCAGTAAGCGTGTAGGTTACAATGAGCAGTTCTTC
TRBJ2-5 TRBV12-3/TRBV12-4 TRBD2 - CASSPGGADWHF TGTGCCAGCAGCCCGGGGGGGGCGGACTGGCACTTC
TRBJ1-5 TRBV6-6 TRBD1 - CASSPGTGGWQPQHF TGTGCCAGCAGCCCAGGGACAGGGGGCTGGCAGCCCCAGCATTTT
TRBJ2-5 TRBV4-3 TRBD1 - CASSQGTGVEETQYF TGCGCCAGCAGCCAGGGGACAGGGGTTGAGGAGACCCAGTACTTC
TRBJ2-1 TRBV18 - - CASSPSSGEGEQFF TGTGCCAGCTCACCTTCCAGCGGTGAGGGTGAGCAGTTCTTC
TRBJ2-1 TRBV11-2 - - CASSSIDRLFKQFF TGTGCCAGCAGCTCCATCGACAGACTCTTTAAGCAGTTCTTC
TRBJ2-3 TRBV4-2 - few CASSPEPSSSTDTQYF TGTGCCAGCAGCCCCGAACCCAGTTCTAGCACAGATACGCAGTATTTT
TRBJ1-6 TRBV4-3 - - CASSQGAGEDNSPLHF TGCGCCAGCAGCCAAGGGGCAGGGGAGGATAATTCACCCCTCCACTTT
TRBJ2-3 TRBV20-1 TRBD1 - CRGQGRGDTQYF TGCAGGGGACAGGGTCGGGGCGATACGCAGTATTTT
TRBJ1-2 TRBV5-1 - few CASSRAGETDGYTF TGCGCCAGCAGTCGCGCAGGGGAAACGGATGGCTACACCTTC
TRBJ2-5 TRBV5-1 TRBD2 few CASSPPGGGGKETQYF TGCGCCAGCAGCCCTCCGGGCGGGGGGGGCAAAGAGACCCAGTACTTC
TRBJ2-1 TRBV27 - - CASSSGQSYNEQFF TGTGCCAGCAGTTCCGGACAGTCGTACAATGAGCAGTTCTTC
TRBJ2-3 TRBV5-1 - - CASSRGGGVADTQYF TGCGCCAGCAGCCGAGGGGGAGGAGTCGCAGATACGCAGTATTTT
TRBJ2-7 TRBV7-2 TRBD1 few CASSSPGGFYEQYF TGTGCCAGCAGCTCGCCAGGGGGTTTTTACGAGCAGTACTTC
TRBJ1-1 TRBV20-1 - - CSARVRGNTEAFF TGCAGTGCTAGAGTGCGGGGGAACACTGAAGCTTTCTTT
TRBJ2-2 TRBV6-2/TRBV6-3 - - CASIRFFAGELFF TGTGCCAGCATTAGGTTCTTCGCCGGGGAGCTGTTTTTT
TRBJ2-3 TRBV20-1 TRBD2 few CSAGGLAIITDTQYF TGCAGTGCTGGGGGACTAGCGATAATTACAGATACGCAGTATTTT
TRBJ2-1 TRBV7-6 TRBD1 - CASSLEVWDRFNEQFF TGTGCCAGCAGCTTAGAGGTTTGGGACAGGTTCAATGAGCAGTTCTTC
TRBJ2-2 TRBV6-2/TRBV6-3 TRBD1 - CASSYPRTGEFTGELFF TGTGCCAGCAGTTACCCCCGGACAGGGGAGTTTACCGGGGAGCTGTTTTTT
TRBJ1-4 TRBV9 TRBD1 - CASSVEGQLNEKLFF TGTGCCAGCAGCGTAGAGGGACAGCTTAATGAAAAACTGTTTTTT